The next 18 T cell receptor beta chains were all read from a single sample in a study of identifying expanded T cells in peripheral blood. Measured with immunoSEQ multiplex PCR; TCRdb has only the in-frame clones, and not every one. The sample yields about 58,000 clones, about nine tenths seen once. Sequenced input: blood. These receptors came from a person aged 18-69 years in good health.

V and J are TRBV4-3 and TRBJ1-1; a weak D match, TRBD1 (5 bases). CDR1 is LGHNA and CDR2 is YSLEER in the germline V gene. The CDR3 has 15 residues. Deletions cut 3 bases from V and 2 bases from J, with 13 bases between. CDR3 nucleotide sequence: TGCGCCAGCAGCCACGGCAGGGCGGGAAACACTGAAGCTTTCTTT. Translated, it gives CASSHGRAGNTEAFF.

The V and J genes are TRBV4-3 and TRBJ2-7, with D perhaps matching TRBD2 (6 bases). CDR1 is LGHNA and CDR2 is YSLEER in the germline V gene. CDR3 length equals 16 residues. V was cut by 4 bases and J by 3 bases, with 19 bases left in between. The CDR3 DNA follows: TGCGCCAGCAGCCCCTTAGCGGCGGGAAGAGGCTACGAGCAGTACTTC. Translation gives CASSPLAAGRGYEQYF.

This clone was counted once. The CDR3 bases are TGCAGCGTTGGAGGTGGGGGGACAGTCACTGAAGCTTTCTTT. As protein: CSVGGGGTVTEAFF. The J gene is TRBJ1-1, the V gene TRBV29-1; 7 positions match TRBD1. CDR3 length: 14 amino acids. Germline lookup yields CDR1 SQVTM and CDR2 ANQGSEA. The J segment lost 4 bases and the V segment lost 4 bases, leaving 9 bases of the junction unmatched.

The chain is built from TRBV29-1 and TRBJ2-7, with D possibly TRBD2 on 6 matching bases. The CDR3 consists of 13 residues. Deletions cut 4 bases from V and 3 bases from J, with 13 bases between. CDR1 and CDR2 from the germline V gene are SQVTM and ANQGSEA. The CDR3 nucleotides are TGCAGCGTTGTCGGGGGAGCAGTCTACGAGCAGTACTTC. This codes for CSVVGGAVYEQYF.

The genes are TRBV11-2 and TRBJ1-2; TRBD1 agrees at 7 bases. CDR1 is SGHAT and CDR2 is FQNNGV in the germline V gene. The CDR3 loop spans 14 amino acids. Trimming removed 5 bases from V and 4 bases from J; junction bases left unmatched: 7. CDR3 nucleotide sequence: TGTGCCAGCAGCCCTGACAGGGATGGCTATGGCTACACCTTC. Protein sequence: CASSPDRDGYGYTF.

The chain recombines TRBV2 with TRBJ2-5; D is perhaps TRBD1 (5 bases). Per germline, CDR1 SNHLY and CDR2 FYNNEI. The CDR3 loop spans 14 amino acids. The V and J ends lost 6 bases and 6 bases respectively, with 17 bases between them. DNA for the CDR3: TGTGCCAGCAGGGACAAGGTTCCCGGGCAGACCCAGTACTTC. Amino acids: CASRDKVPGQTQYF.

The chain recombines TRBV21-1 with TRBJ2-5; the D segment call TRBD1 is taken from the table without a DNA check. TRBV21-1 is a pseudogene. This CDR3 contains 15 residues. CDR3 DNA sequence: TGTGCCAGCAGCAAAGTACCCCCAGGGGTGGAGACCCAGTACTTC. The encoded protein is CASSKVPPGVETQYF.

The gene calls are TRBV19 and TRBJ2-3; possibly TRBD2 for D (6 bases). In germline, CDR1 is LNHDA, CDR2 SQIVND (reference sequence). Trimming cost V 5 bases and J 5 bases, with 14 bases left between them. This CDR3 has 14 residues. The CDR3 protein is CASSVPGLLDTQYF. CDR3 DNA: TGTGCCAGTAGTGTTCCGGGACTCCTAGATACGCAGTATTTT.

The chain combines TRBV19 with TRBJ2-1; 8 bases align to TRBD2. CDR1 and CDR2 (germline): LNHDA, SQIVND (reference sequence). This CDR3 region has 15 residues. V trimming: 3 bases; J trimming: 3 bases; junction bases outside the gene matches: 4. DNA of the CDR3: TGTGCCAGTAGTATTTCGGGAGGGATCTACAATGAGCAGTTCTTC. Residues: CASSISGGIYNEQFF.

In its sample, this clone was seen once. This chain links TRBV7-9 with TRBJ1-6, with a possible D match to TRBD1 (6 bases). The length of the CDR3 is 13 residues. The V gene's germline CDR1 is SEHNR and CDR2 FQNEAQ (reference sequence). With 8 bases removed from V and 7 bases from J, the gap between germline ends came to 12 bases. CDR3 nucleotide sequence: TGTGCCAGCTCATGGGGGCAAAATTCACCCCTCCACTTT. It encodes CASSWGQNSPLHF. The full variable domain, completed using reference TRBV7-9 and TRBJ1-6, is DTGVSQNPRHKITKRGQNVTFRCDPISEHNRLYWYRQTLGQGPEFLTYFQNEAQLEKSRLLSDRFSAERPKGSFSTLEIQRTEQGDSAMYLCASSWGQNSPLHFGNGTRLTVT.

Only a few counts were recorded for this clone. The chain is built from TRBV29-1 and TRBJ2-5, with 8 nucleotides matching TRBD2. V lost 5 bases, J lost 5 bases, and 1 base stayed unmatched. CDR1 and CDR2 (germline): SQVTM, ANQGSEA. The CDR3 loop spans 11 amino acids. Here the CDR3 DNA reads TGCAGCGTTCCGGGAGGGGAGACCCAGTACTTC. It encodes CSVPGGETQYF.

This rearrangement joins TRBV19 to TRBJ2-2; D uncertain. V was cut by 8 bases and J by 8 bases, with 6 bases left in between. The CDR3 has 10 residues. CDR1 and CDR2 (germline): LNHDA, SQIVND (reference sequence). CDR3 sequence reads: CASEAGELFF. The CDR3 DNA reads TGTGCCAGTGAAGCAGGGGAGCTGTTTTTT.

This chain connects TRBV7-2 to TRBJ2-7, with 7 bases matching TRBD2. Germline CDR1 SGHTA, CDR2 FQGNSA. With V trimmed by 5 bases and J by 0 bases, 7 bases remained unmatched. The CDR3 has 15 residues. For the CDR3, the DNA is TGTGCCAGCAGCCGCATGGGGGGGAACTCCTACGAGCAGTACTTC. Translation gives CASSRMGGNSYEQYF.

The chain uses TRBV5-4 and TRBJ2-2; 10 bases fit TRBD2. The germline V gene encodes CDR1 SGHNT and CDR2 YYREEE (reference sequence). The CDR3 has 17 residues. The J segment lost 4 bases and the V segment lost 4 bases, leaving 10 bases of the junction unmatched. The CDR3 spells CASSPGGLAGVTGELFF. The DNA of the CDR3 is TGTGCCAGCAGCCCTGGTGGGCTAGCGGGAGTCACCGGGGAGCTGTTTTTT.

V and J are TRBV7-9 and TRBJ2-1; D is uncertain. The V gene lost 4 bases and the J gene lost 6 bases, with 13 bases spanning the gap. CDR1 and CDR2 (germline): SEHNR, FQNEAQ (reference sequence). The CDR3 is made up of 14 amino acids. The chain's CDR3 is CASSSLDTGNEQFF. The CDR3 DNA reads TGTGCCAGCAGCTCCTTAGACACGGGCAATGAGCAGTTCTTC.

This sequence joins TRBV6-1 and TRBJ2-1; no definite D call. In germline, CDR1 is MNHNS, CDR2 SASEGT. The CDR3 loop spans 14 amino acids. The ends were cut back, 3 bases at V and 8 bases at J, with 14 bases in the middle. The CDR3 reads CASSDQVSRDEQFF. CDR3 bases: TGTGCCAGCAGTGATCAAGTCTCAAGAGATGAGCAGTTCTTC.

The chain is built from TRBV18 and TRBJ2-2; 8 bases map to TRBD2. The CDR3 spans 17 residues. Unmatched junction bases numbered 3, after V lost 0 bases and J lost 0 bases. Germline V gene lookup returns CDR1 KGHSH and CDR2 LQKENI. CDR3 sequence reads: CASSPPRGATNTGELFF. The CDR3 DNA reads as TGTGCCAGCTCACCACCGCGGGGGGCTACGAACACCGGGGAGCTGTTTTTT.

The chain carries TRBV5-1 and TRBJ2-1; TRBD1 agrees at 7 bases. This CDR3 is 16 amino acids long. The germline CDR1 and CDR2 sequences are SGHRS and YFSETQ. V trimming: 4 bases; J trimming: 9 bases; junction bases outside the gene matches: 16. The CDR3 protein is CASSPQGQGSVVEQFF. Written as DNA, the CDR3 is TGCGCCAGCAGCCCACAGGGGCAGGGTAGCGTGGTTGAGCAGTTCTTC. Drawing the rest from reference TRBV5-1 and TRBJ2-1, the complete variable domain is KAGVTQTPRYLIKTRGQQVTLSCSPISGHRSVSWYQQTPGQGLQFLFEYFSETQRNKGNFPGRFSGRQFSNSRSEMNVSTLELGDSALYLCASSPQGQGSVVEQFFGPGTRLTVL.